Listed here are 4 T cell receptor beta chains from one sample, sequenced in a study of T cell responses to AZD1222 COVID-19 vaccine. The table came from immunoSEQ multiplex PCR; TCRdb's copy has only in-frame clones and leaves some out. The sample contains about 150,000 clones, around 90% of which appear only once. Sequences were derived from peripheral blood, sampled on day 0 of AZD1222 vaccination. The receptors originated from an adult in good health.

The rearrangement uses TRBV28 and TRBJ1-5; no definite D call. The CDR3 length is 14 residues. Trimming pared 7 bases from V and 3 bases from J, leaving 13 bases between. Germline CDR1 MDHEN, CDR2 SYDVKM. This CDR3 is CASTLHGNNQPQHF. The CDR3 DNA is TGTGCCAGCACTCTACACGGGAACAATCAGCCCCAGCATTTT. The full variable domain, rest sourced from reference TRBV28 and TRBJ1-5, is DVKVTQSSRYLVKRTGEKVFLECVQDMDHENMFWYRQDPGLGLRLIYFSYDVKMKEKGDIPEGYSVSREKKERFSLILESASTNQTSMYLCASTLHGNNQPQHFGDGTRLSIL.

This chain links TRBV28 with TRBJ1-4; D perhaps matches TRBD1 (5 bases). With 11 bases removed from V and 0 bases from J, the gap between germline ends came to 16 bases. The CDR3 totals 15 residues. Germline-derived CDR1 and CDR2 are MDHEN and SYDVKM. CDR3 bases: TGTGCCGGGAAAGGGACGGCCACAACTAATGAAAAACTGTTTTTT. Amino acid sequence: CAGKGTATTNEKLFF.

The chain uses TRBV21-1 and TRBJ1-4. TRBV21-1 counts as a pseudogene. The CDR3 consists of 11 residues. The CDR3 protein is CASSNFEKLFF. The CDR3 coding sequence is TGTGCCAGCAGCAATTTTGAAAAACTGTTTTTT.

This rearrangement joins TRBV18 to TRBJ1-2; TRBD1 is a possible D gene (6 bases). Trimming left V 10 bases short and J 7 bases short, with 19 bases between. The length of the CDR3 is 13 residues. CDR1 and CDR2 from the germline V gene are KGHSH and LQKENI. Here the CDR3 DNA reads TGTGCCACCTCGTGGGAACAGGGTCTTGGCTACACCTTC. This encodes CATSWEQGLGYTF.